Listed here is a single T cell receptor beta chain. Two oligonucleotides, mixed equimolar, formed the beta constant-region primer covering TRBC1 and TRBC2. TCRdb re-analysed the UMI-ligation and nested PCR reads in MiXCR, keeping a single row per CDR3 protein. The sample contains about 150,000 distinct CDR3 sequences, about 18% of which appear only once. The CDR3 spans 14 residues. The germline V gene encodes CDR1 SGHVS and CDR2 FQNEAQ. Trimming pared 0 bases from V and 5 bases from J, leaving 11 bases between. The entry originates in a study of naive and memory T cell subsets. This clonotype was sampled from a human donor in good health. Sample: naive CD4+ T cells from blood. The rearrangement joins TRBV7-8 to TRBJ2-7, with TRBD2 as a possible D gene (5 bases). The CDR3 DNA sequence: TGTGCCAGCAGCTTAGCGGGAGTCAGGAACGAGCAGTACTTC. This translates into CASSLAGVRNEQYF. Supplemented by reference TRBV7-8 and TRBJ2-7, the full variable domain reads GAGVSQSPRYKVAKRGQDVALRCDPISGHVSLFWYQQALGQGPEFLTYFQNEAQLDKSGLPSDRFFAERPEGSVSTLKIQRTQQEDSAVYLCASSLAGVRNEQYFGPGTRLTVT.